This is a list of T cell receptor beta chains from one sample in a study of T cell repertoires in cytomegalovirus infection. TCRdb reprocessed the reads via MiXCR and lists one record per CDR3 protein. This table holds 150,000 to 190,000 distinct CDR3 sequences, about 25% found once. The sample taken for sequencing was PBMCs. These receptors all come from a human donor in good health (CMV status not recorded). Some clones in this sample may be carry-over from other donors' samples. CDR3s include the opening cysteine and the closing phenylalanine or tryptophan. A D gene is named only where the DNA matches it firmly. The size field is filled for only some rows; it gives once, few, many or a size class.

J: TRBJ1-3; V: TRBV6-1; size: NA; D: NA; CDR3: CASSARGAGNTIYF; DNA: TGTGCCAGCAGTGCCAGGGGTGCTGGAAACACCATATATTTT
J: TRBJ2-1; V: TRBV19; size: few; D: TRBD2; CDR3: CASSIDAGGNYNEQFF; DNA: TGTGCCAGTAGTATCGACGCGGGGGGGAACTACAATGAGCAGTTCTTC
J: TRBJ1-1; V: TRBV28; size: NA; D: NA; CDR3: CASSYFFRANTEAFF; DNA: TGTGCCAGCAGCTACTTCTTCCGGGCCAACACTGAAGCTTTCTTT
J: TRBJ2-1; V: TRBV28; size: many; D: NA; CDR3: CASSLSDLYNEQFF; DNA: TGTGCCAGCAGTCTCTCGGACCTCTACAATGAGCAGTTCTTC
J: TRBJ2-7; V: TRBV5-6; size: few; D: NA; CDR3: CASSPRPGAYEQYF; DNA: TGTGCCAGCAGCCCCAGGCCGGGGGCCTACGAGCAGTACTTC
J: TRBJ1-2; V: TRBV28; size: NA; D: TRBD1; CDR3: CASGQGLYGYTF; DNA: TGTGCCAGCGGACAGGGTCTCTATGGCTACACCTTC
J: TRBJ2-7; V: TRBV20-1; size: NA; D: TRBD2; CDR3: CSQGGLGPYEQYF; DNA: TGCAGTCAGGGAGGACTAGGCCCCTACGAGCAGTACTTC
J: TRBJ1-1; V: TRBV6-2/TRBV6-3; size: few; D: TRBD1; CDR3: CASSYGTGFFEAFF; DNA: TGTGCCAGCAGTTATGGGACAGGGTTCTTTGAAGCTTTCTTT
J: TRBJ2-5; V: TRBV11-2; size: many; D: NA; CDR3: CASSLRGSRTSIAETQYF; DNA: TGTGCCAGCAGCTTAAGAGGCAGTAGGACATCAATAGCAGAGACCCAGTACTTC
J: TRBJ1-1; V: TRBV20-1; size: few; D: NA; CDR3: CSAREEGGSGAEAFF; DNA: TGCAGTGCTAGAGAGGAGGGGGGATCCGGGGCTGAAGCTTTCTTT
J: TRBJ1-5; V: TRBV29-1; size: NA; D: TRBD1; CDR3: CSVAPRTGGDQHF; DNA: TGCAGCGTTGCCCCTCGGACAGGTGGGGACCAGCATTTT
J: TRBJ1-1; V: TRBV29-1; size: NA; D: TRBD1; CDR3: CSVGQGGSEAFF; DNA: TGCAGCGTTGGACAGGGTGGCTCTGAAGCTTTCTTT
J: TRBJ2-7; V: TRBV12-3/TRBV12-4; size: many; D: TRBD1; CDR3: CASRRPGQGYEQYF; DNA: TGTGCCAGCAGGCGTCCGGGACAGGGGTACGAGCAGTACTTC
J: TRBJ2-2; V: TRBV29-1; size: NA; D: NA; CDR3: CSVAWGASTGELFF; DNA: TGCAGCGTCGCTTGGGGGGCGAGCACCGGGGAGCTGTTTTTT
J: TRBJ2-1; V: TRBV4-2; size: NA; D: NA; CDR3: CASSQDPRGHSYNEQFF; DNA: TGTGCCAGCAGCCAAGATCCCAGGGGACACTCCTACAATGAGCAGTTCTTC
J: TRBJ2-7; V: TRBV7-2; size: many; D: NA; CDR3: CASSGRGGDAYEQYF; DNA: TGTGCCAGCAGCGGGAGGGGGGGGGATGCCTACGAGCAGTACTTC
J: TRBJ2-3; V: TRBV19; size: few; D: NA; CDR3: CASRSTATDTQYF; DNA: TGTGCCAGTAGATCGACAGCGACAGATACGCAGTATTTT
J: TRBJ1-1; V: TRBV11-2; size: NA; D: NA; CDR3: CASSSLANTEAFF; DNA: TGTGCCAGCAGCTCCCTGGCGAACACTGAAGCTTTCTTT
J: TRBJ1-5; V: TRBV6-1; size: NA; D: TRBD1; CDR3: CASSAGQAYSNQPQHF; DNA: TGTGCCAGCAGTGCGGGACAGGCTTATAGCAATCAGCCCCAGCATTTT
J: TRBJ2-3; V: TRBV30; size: NA; D: NA; CDR3: CAWSVTRTDTQYF; DNA: TGTGCCTGGAGCGTCACCAGAACAGATACGCAGTATTTT
J: TRBJ1-3; V: TRBV11-1; size: many; D: NA; CDR3: CASSSRFSGNTIYF; DNA: TGTGCCAGCAGCAGTCGGTTCTCTGGAAACACCATATATTTT
J: TRBJ2-3; V: TRBV9; size: few; D: NA; CDR3: CASSVLSGTDTQYF; DNA: TGTGCCAGCAGCGTATTAAGCGGCACAGATACGCAGTATTTT
J: TRBJ1-1; V: TRBV5-6; size: NA; D: NA; CDR3: CASSFESGNTEAFF; DNA: TGTGCCAGCAGCTTCGAAAGTGGGAACACTGAAGCTTTCTTT
J: TRBJ2-3; V: TRBV7-2; size: many; D: NA; CDR3: CASSHPTDTQYF; DNA: TGTGCCAGCAGCCACCCCACAGATACGCAGTATTTT
J: TRBJ2-5; V: TRBV7-8; size: many; D: TRBD1; CDR3: CATCGAGGETQYF; DNA: TGTGCCACCTGTGGAGCAGGGGGAGAGACCCAGTACTTC
J: TRBJ2-3; V: TRBV20-1; size: few; D: TRBD2; CDR3: CSAAYPTSGRTDTQYF; DNA: TGCAGTGCTGCTTACCCTACTAGCGGACGCACAGATACGCAGTATTTT
J: TRBJ1-1; V: TRBV30; size: NA; D: NA; CDR3: CAWSVGTNTEAFF; DNA: TGTGCCTGGAGTGTCGGGACGAACACTGAAGCTTTCTTT
J: TRBJ2-1; V: TRBV7-8; size: few; D: NA; CDR3: CATKKDLPLYNEQFF; DNA: TGTGCCACCAAAAAAGATCTACCTCTCTACAATGAGCAGTTCTTC
J: TRBJ2-5; V: TRBV15; size: NA; D: NA; CDR3: CATSRTGVGETQYF; DNA: TGTGCCACCAGCAGGACAGGAGTTGGAGAGACCCAGTACTTC
J: TRBJ2-7; V: TRBV20-1; size: few; D: NA; CDR3: CSASYPRPAGSYEQYF; DNA: TGCAGTGCTAGTTATCCCCGGCCAGCAGGCTCCTACGAGCAGTACTTC
J: TRBJ1-1; V: TRBV20-1; size: NA; D: NA; CDR3: CSAQTVNTEAFF; DNA: TGCAGTGCTCAGACAGTTAACACTGAAGCTTTCTTT
J: TRBJ2-6; V: TRBV4-3; size: few; D: NA; CDR3: CASSQVTGRGLSGANVLTF; DNA: TGCGCCAGCAGCCAAGTTACGGGACGGGGGCTTTCTGGGGCCAACGTCCTGACTTTC
J: TRBJ2-5; V: TRBV7-3; size: NA; D: NA; CDR3: CDSSPLGGARETQYF; DNA: TGTGACAGCAGCCCGCTGGGGGGGGCTCGGGAGACCCAGTACTTC
J: TRBJ1-1; V: TRBV19; size: NA; D: TRBD1; CDR3: CASSRKGQMNTEAFF; DNA: TGTGCCAGTAGCCGAAAGGGACAGATGAACACTGAAGCTTTCTTT
J: TRBJ2-7; V: TRBV5-1; size: many; D: TRBD1; CDR3: CASRLSGTGRGQYF; DNA: TGCGCCAGCAGATTAAGCGGGACAGGGAGAGGGCAGTACTTC
J: TRBJ2-7; V: TRBV15; size: NA; D: TRBD1; CDR3: CATRDRGGYEQYF; DNA: TGTGCCACCCGGGACAGGGGCGGGTACGAGCAGTACTTC
J: TRBJ1-6; V: TRBV4-1; size: NA; D: NA; CDR3: CASSQADSSYNSPLHF; DNA: TGCGCCAGCAGCCAAGCAGATAGCTCCTATAATTCACCCCTCCACTTT
J: TRBJ1-2; V: TRBV7-8; size: few; D: TRBD1; CDR3: CASSLVGQSVYGYTF; DNA: TGTGCCAGCAGCTTAGTGGGACAGAGTGTCTATGGCTACACCTTC
J: TRBJ2-6; V: TRBV7-9; size: many; D: TRBD2; CDR3: CASSLASGRLGANVLTF; DNA: TGTGCCAGCAGCTTAGCTTCCGGGAGGCTGGGGGCCAACGTCCTGACTTTC